Listed below are T cell receptor beta chains from one sample, sequenced in a study of blood T cell repertoires in COVID-19. The method was immunoSEQ multiplex PCR; TCRdb's version includes in-frame clones alone and lacks a portion of them. The top ten clones hold approximately 8% of a sample with tens of thousands of clones, around 87% of them seen once. Material: peripheral blood. These receptors all come from a man aged 50 to 60 with active COVID-19. Both conserved end residues are part of each CDR3. The D gene is left open where the match is weak. A clone size is listed for some rows: how often the clone was seen (once, few, many), or a class if it is expanded.

TRBV30,.,TRBJ1-1,.,TGTGCCTGGTCCGGACAGATGAACACTGAAGCTTTCTTT,CAWSGQMNTEAFF
TRBV23-1,.,TRBJ2-3,.,TGCGCCAGCAGTCAGCACCTCCGGGACACCACAGATACGCAGTATTTT,CASSQHLRDTTDTQYF
TRBV5-1,.,TRBJ1-3,TRBD1,TGCGCCAGCAGCCCACAGGGGGCTCAACCTGGAAACACCATATATTTT,CASSPQGAQPGNTIYF
TRBV19,.,TRBJ1-1,.,TGTGCCAGTAGTATCCACGCGAGGACTGAAGCTTTCTTT,CASSIHARTEAFF
TRBV19,few,TRBJ1-5,TRBD1,TGTGCCAGCCAAGAGGGACAGGGTCGAGATCAGCCCCAGCATTTT,CASQEGQGRDQPQHF
TRBV7-9,.,TRBJ1-2,.,TGTGCCAGCAGCTTAGCATCCAGGGAAGGCTACACCTTC,CASSLASREGYTF
TRBV19,few,TRBJ2-7,.,TGTGCCAGTAGTTCGCGGTCCTACGAGCAGTACTTC,CASSSRSYEQYF
TRBV30,.,TRBJ2-2,.,TGTGCCTGGAGTGACAACTTCGGGTCGAACACCGGGGAGCTGTTTTTT,CAWSDNFGSNTGELFF
TRBV7-2,.,TRBJ2-3,.,TGTGCCAGCAGCTTTTCGGGATCTTCTGATACGCAGTATTTT,CASSFSGSSDTQYF
TRBV6-5,.,TRBJ2-5,.,TGTGCCAGCAGTTACGCGCGGGCTACGGAGACCCAGTACTTC,CASSYARATETQYF
TRBV9,.,TRBJ2-2,.,TGTGCCAGCATCCGGGGCAGGGGGGACACCGGGGAGCTGTTTTTT,CASIRGRGDTGELFF
TRBV9,.,TRBJ1-4,.,TGTGCCAGCGGGACGGAGGGTCTGGGGGAAAAACTGTTTTTT,CASGTEGLGEKLFF
TRBV7-2,.,TRBJ1-4,.,TGTGCCAGCAGCCGCGCAGGGGCAACTAATGAAAAACTGTTTTTT,CASSRAGATNEKLFF
TRBV11-3,.,TRBJ2-6,TRBD2,TGTGCCAGCAGCTTAGGGCTAGCGGGTTTTTCTGGGGCCAACGTCCTGACTTTC,CASSLGLAGFSGANVLTF
TRBV6-1,once,TRBJ1-3,.,TGTGCCAGCAGTGACTGGGGGGGTTTCTCTGGAAACACCATATATTTT,CASSDWGGFSGNTIYF
TRBV28,.,TRBJ1-2,.,TGTGCCAGCAGCACTCCTCTGGACAGTAGGGGAGGGCACGGCTACACCTTC,CASSTPLDSRGGHGYTF
TRBV18,.,TRBJ1-1,TRBD1,TGTGCCAGCTCACGCAGACAGGGGGCAGCTGACACTGAAGCTTTCTTT,CASSRRQGAADTEAFF
TRBV5-1,.,TRBJ2-7,.,TGCGCCAGCAGCGAGGGGACTTCTTATGAGCAGTACTTC,CASSEGTSYEQYF
TRBV28,.,TRBJ2-1,TRBD2,TGTGCCAGCAGCCCGACTAGCGGAGGTAGGATTGAGCAGTTCTTC,CASSPTSGGRIEQFF
TRBV27,.,TRBJ1-1,.,TGTGCCAGCAGTCAGGGGACTGAAGCTTTCTTT,CASSQGTEAFF
TRBV4-3,.,TRBJ1-5,.,TGCGCCAGCAGCCAAGGGGGCCCCAGGGGCAATCAGCCCCAGCATTTT,CASSQGGPRGNQPQHF
TRBV28,few,TRBJ1-4,.,TGTGCCAGCCGGAGGGGCCCAAATGAAAAACTGTTTTTT,CASRRGPNEKLFF
TRBV24-1,.,TRBJ2-2,TRBD2,TGTGCCACCAGTGGCGGGACTACCTTCACCGGGGAGCTGTTTTTT,CATSGGTTFTGELFF
TRBV5-4,.,TRBJ2-5,.,TGTGCCAGCAGCTTGGGTTGGGGGCAGATGCGAGAGACCCAGTACTTC,CASSLGWGQMRETQYF
TRBV4-3,.,TRBJ2-3,.,TGCGCCAGCAGCCAAGATGCTCAGCAGGCTAGCACAGATACGCAGTATTTT,CASSQDAQQASTDTQYF
TRBV6-2/TRBV6-3,.,TRBJ2-2,TRBD2,TGTGCCAGCAGTTACTCGGGGACTAGCGTAACCGGGGAGCTGTTTTTT,CASSYSGTSVTGELFF
TRBV9,.,TRBJ2-7,.,TGTGCCAGCAGCCCCCGACAAGCCTACGAGCAGTACTTC,CASSPRQAYEQYF
TRBV27,few,TRBJ1-6,TRBD1,TGTGCCAGCAGTATGAAAGGGGGCGCGTATTCACCCCTCCACTTT,CASSMKGGAYSPLHF
TRBV28,.,TRBJ1-4,.,TGTGCCAGCCGCCCCGGAGGGCTTGAAAAACTGTTTTTT,CASRPGGLEKLFF
TRBV5-1,.,TRBJ1-1,.,TGCGCCAGCAGCTTAAACAGCCCAGCGGACACTGAAGCTTTCTTT,CASSLNSPADTEAFF
TRBV5-1,.,TRBJ2-3,.,TGCGCCAGCAGGTTTGGGGGAGGAGATACGCAGTATTTT,CASRFGGGDTQYF
TRBV9,once,TRBJ1-5,.,TGTGCCAGCAGCGTAGGGGGCTCGCAGGATCAGCCCCAGCATTTT,CASSVGGSQDQPQHF
TRBV6-5,.,TRBJ1-1,.,TGTGCCAGCATTGCGGCCGGGGACACTGAAGCTTTCTTT,CASIAAGDTEAFF
TRBV28,few,TRBJ1-5,TRBD1,TGTGCCAGCAGCGGTCAGGGGGCAGGGGACCAGCCCCAGCATTTT,CASSGQGAGDQPQHF
TRBV4-1,.,TRBJ1-2,.,TGCGCCAGCAGCCAGGATGGAGGTCTCTATGGCTACACCTTC,CASSQDGGLYGYTF
TRBV4-1,.,TRBJ2-1,.,TGCGCCAGCAGCCTAGGACTTAACAATGAGCAGTTCTTC,CASSLGLNNEQFF
TRBV5-4,.,TRBJ1-1,TRBD1,TGTGCCAGCAGCGACAGGGGGAGTGGGACTGAAGCTTTCTTT,CASSDRGSGTEAFF